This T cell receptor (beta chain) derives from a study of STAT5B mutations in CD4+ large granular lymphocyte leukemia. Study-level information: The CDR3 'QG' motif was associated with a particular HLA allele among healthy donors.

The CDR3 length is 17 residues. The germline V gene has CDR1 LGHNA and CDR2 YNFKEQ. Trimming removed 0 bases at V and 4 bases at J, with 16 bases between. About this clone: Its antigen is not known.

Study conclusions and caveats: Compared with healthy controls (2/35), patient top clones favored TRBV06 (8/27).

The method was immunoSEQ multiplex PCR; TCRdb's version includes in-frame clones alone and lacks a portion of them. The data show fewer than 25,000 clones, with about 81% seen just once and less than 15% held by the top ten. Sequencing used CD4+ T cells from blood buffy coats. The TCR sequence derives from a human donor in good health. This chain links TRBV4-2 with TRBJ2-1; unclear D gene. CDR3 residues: CASSQEGSRPPYNEQFF. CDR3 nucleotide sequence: TGTGCCAGCAGCCAAGAAGGCTCGCGGCCCCCTTACAATGAGCAGTTCTTC.